The TCR beta chain under discussion was sequenced for a study of human T cells and chemical hapten exposure. Study-wide results and caveats: There were significantly more large CDR3 similarity clusters among expanded TCRs than among controls.

This clonotype has more than one count but fewer than ten. What it binds is unknown. Sample time point: patch test 3, about 24 weeks after DPC sensitization. Treatment described: therapeutic diphenylcyclopropenone sensitization with weekly scalp DPC. In germline, CDR1 is MNHEY, CDR2 SVGEGT. V lost 5 bases, J lost 0 bases, and 17 bases lay in between. CDR3 size: 17 residues. TCRdb used MiXCR to reprocess the RACE reads, holding one entry per CDR3 protein. Found here are about 190,000 distinct CDR3 sequences, about 25% of them singletons; the top ten hold 2.5%. This chain joins TRBV6-2 or TRBV6-3 and TRBJ2-1; D might be TRBD2 (6 bases). This specimen was whole blood, taken in connection with sensitization to the hapten diphenylcyclopropenone (DPC). This clonotype originated in a woman aged 40 to 49 with alopecia areata. Some clones in this sample may be carry-over from other donors' samples. CDR3 residues: CASSPHGGSSSYNEQFF. CDR3 in DNA: TGTGCCAGCAGTCCACACGGGGGTTCGAGCTCCTACAATGAGCAGTTCTTC.